This TCR beta chain emerged from a study of CD8+ T cells in alopecia areata. For the study at large: Each of the treated patients was given oral tofacitinib, 5 to 10 mg twice daily, for moderate-to-severe alopecia areata.

For this clone: The antigen is undetermined.

The CDR3 is made up of 19 amino acids. V gave up 0 bases and J gave up 0 bases, with 17 bases separating them. CDR1 and CDR2 from the germline V gene are LGHNA and YSLEER. Regarding the study as a whole: In scalp samples, resident alphabeta T cells of normal skin are also sequenced. Uncertainty remains about how baseline CD8+ expansion links to response, with one nonresponder.

Treatment noted: oral pan-JAK inhibitor, 5-10 mg twice daily. It was from alopecia areata patients that lesional scalp punch biopsies and peripheral blood were collected. Once RNA had been extracted, it was reverse transcribed into cDNA to act as the sequencing template. The repertoire was sequenced with immunoSEQ multiplex PCR; TCRdb's copy has only in-frame clones and lacks some. The data contain about 180,000 clones, around 49% of them singletons. This receptor was identified in a human donor with alopecia areata. The specimen comprised CD8+ T cells sorted from blood, sampled around week 54, from a patient treated with tofacitinib. The chain combines TRBV4-3 with TRBJ2-2, with D possibly TRBD2 on 6 matching bases. CDR3 in amino acids: CASSQDGRTEGSNTGELFF. The CDR3 coding sequence is TGCGCCAGCAGCCAAGATGGCAGGACGGAGGGGTCGAACACCGGGGAGCTGTTTTTT.